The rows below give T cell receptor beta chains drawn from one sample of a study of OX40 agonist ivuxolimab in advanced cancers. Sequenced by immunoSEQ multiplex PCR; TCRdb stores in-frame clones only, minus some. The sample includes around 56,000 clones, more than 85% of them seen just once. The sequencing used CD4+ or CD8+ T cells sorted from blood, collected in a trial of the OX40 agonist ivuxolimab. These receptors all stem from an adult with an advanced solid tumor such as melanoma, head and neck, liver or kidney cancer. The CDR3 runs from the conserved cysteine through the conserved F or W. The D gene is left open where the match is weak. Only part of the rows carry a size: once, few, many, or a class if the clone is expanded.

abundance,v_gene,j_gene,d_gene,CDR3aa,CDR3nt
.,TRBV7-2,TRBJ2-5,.,CASSSPGVRIYF,TGTGCCAGCAGCTCCCCAGGGGTCCGCATCTACTTC
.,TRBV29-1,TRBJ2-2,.,CSVVSDNTGELFF,TGCAGCGTTGTCTCGGACAACACCGGGGAGCTGTTTTTT
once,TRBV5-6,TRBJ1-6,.,CASSGRNRVSPLHF,TGTGCCAGCAGCGGGAGGAACAGGGTATCACCCCTCCACTTT
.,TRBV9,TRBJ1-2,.,CASSLDPYGYTF,TGTGCCAGCAGCCTTGACCCGTATGGCTACACCTTC
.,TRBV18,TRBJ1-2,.,CASSDLGGGYGYTF,TGTGCCAGCTCAGACCTTGGAGGGGGCTATGGCTACACCTTC
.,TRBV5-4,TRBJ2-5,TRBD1,CASSFGNRGRGETQYF,TGTGCCAGCAGCTTTGGGAACAGGGGGCGTGGAGAGACCCAGTACTTC
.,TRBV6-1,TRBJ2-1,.,CACPGPYPSNEQFF,TGTGCCTGCCCCGGGCCCTACCCATCCAATGAGCAGTTCTTC
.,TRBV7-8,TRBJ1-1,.,CASSLGAASTEAFF,TGTGCCAGCAGCTTAGGTGCGGCGAGCACTGAAGCTTTCTTT
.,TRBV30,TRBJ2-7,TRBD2,CAWIRTGGFSYEQYF,TGTGCCTGGATAAGAACGGGAGGCTTCTCCTACGAGCAGTACTTC
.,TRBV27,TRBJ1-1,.,CASSLAQGNTEAFF,TGTGCCAGCAGTTTAGCCCAGGGGAACACTGAAGCTTTCTTT
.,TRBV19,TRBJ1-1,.,CASTQERGNTEAFF,TGTGCCAGTACCCAGGAAAGGGGAAACACTGAAGCTTTCTTT
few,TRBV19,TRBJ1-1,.,CASRSGTENTEAFF,TGTGCCAGTAGATCGGGGACGGAGAACACTGAAGCTTTCTTT
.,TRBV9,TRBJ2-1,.,CASSVGQNSYNEQFF,TGTGCCAGCAGCGTAGGGCAAAACTCCTACAATGAGCAGTTCTTC
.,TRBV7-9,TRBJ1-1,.,CASSPRTGNTEAFF,TGTGCCAGCAGCCCCCGAACCGGGAACACTGAAGCTTTCTTT
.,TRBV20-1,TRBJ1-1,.,CAPLRNTEAFF,TGCGCCCCGTTGAGGAACACTGAAGCTTTCTTT
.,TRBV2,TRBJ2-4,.,CASLAKNIQYF,TGTGCCAGCCTTGCCAAAAACATTCAGTACTTC